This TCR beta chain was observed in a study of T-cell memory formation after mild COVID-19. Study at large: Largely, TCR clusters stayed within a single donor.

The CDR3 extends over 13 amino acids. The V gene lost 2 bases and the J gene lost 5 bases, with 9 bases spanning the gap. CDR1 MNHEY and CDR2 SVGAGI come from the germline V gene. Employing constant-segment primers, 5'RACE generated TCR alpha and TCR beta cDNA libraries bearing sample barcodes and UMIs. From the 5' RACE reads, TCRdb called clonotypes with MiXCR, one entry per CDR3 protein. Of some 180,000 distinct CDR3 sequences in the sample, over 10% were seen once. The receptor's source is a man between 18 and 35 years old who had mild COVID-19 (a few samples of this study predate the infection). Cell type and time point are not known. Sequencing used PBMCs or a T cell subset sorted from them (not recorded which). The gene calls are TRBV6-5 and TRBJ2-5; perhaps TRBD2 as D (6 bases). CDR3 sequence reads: CASSYRDLETQYF. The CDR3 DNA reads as TGTGCCAGCAGTTACCGGGACTTGGAGACCCAGTACTTC.